This is a list of T cell receptor beta chains from one sample in a study of blood T cells in healthy people across ages. In TCRdb, the 5' RACE reads were re-called with MiXCR into one record per CDR3 protein. The repertoire has over 700,000 distinct CDR3 sequences, around a quarter of them found once; the top ten carry 8% to 10%. The same data also went into a second study, on T cells of mothers and their children.

The sequencing input was blood. The source is a boy under 18 in good health. CDR3s include the opening cysteine and the closing phenylalanine or tryptophan. Each record gives: V gene, J gene, CDR3 length, D gene, clone size, CDR3 protein, CDR3 DNA. A D gene is named only where the DNA matches it firmly. Clone size appears in some rows only: once, few, many, or a class for an expanded clone.

v_call: TRBV12-3/TRBV12-4
j_call: TRBJ2-1
cdr3_length: 16
d_call: TRBD1
clone_size: NA
cdr3_aa: CASSRTGDAGGNEQFF
cdr3_nt: TGTGCCAGCAGCCGAACTGGAGACGCAGGGGGCAATGAGCAGTTCTTC

v_call: TRBV20-1
j_call: TRBJ2-1
cdr3_length: 15
d_call: TRBD2
clone_size: NA
cdr3_aa: CSARASGGALNEQFF
cdr3_nt: TGCAGTGCTAGAGCTAGCGGGGGGGCTCTAAATGAGCAGTTCTTC

v_call: TRBV18
j_call: TRBJ1-1
cdr3_length: 15
d_call: TRBD1
clone_size: few
cdr3_aa: CASSQSGTENTGAFF
cdr3_nt: TGTGCCAGCTCACAATCCGGGACAGAGAACACTGGAGCTTTCTTT

v_call: TRBV6-1
j_call: TRBJ1-5
cdr3_length: 12
d_call: NA
clone_size: few
cdr3_aa: CASEGANQPQHF
cdr3_nt: TGTGCCAGCGAAGGGGCTAATCAGCCCCAGCATTTT

v_call: TRBV28
j_call: TRBJ2-7
cdr3_length: 17
d_call: TRBD2
clone_size: NA
cdr3_aa: CASSLSGWGGSSSEQYF
cdr3_nt: TGTGCCAGCAGTTTATCCGGGTGGGGGGGAAGCTCATCCGAGCAGTACTTC

v_call: TRBV3-1
j_call: TRBJ1-6
cdr3_length: 15
d_call: TRBD1
clone_size: many
cdr3_aa: CASSQGRQGRSPLHF
cdr3_nt: TGTGCCAGCAGCCAAGGGAGACAGGGCCGGTCACCCCTCCACTTT

v_call: TRBV7-2
j_call: TRBJ2-1
cdr3_length: 15
d_call: TRBD2
clone_size: few
cdr3_aa: CASSFRDYSINEQFF
cdr3_nt: TGTGCCAGCAGCTTCCGGGACTACAGCATTAATGAGCAGTTCTTC

v_call: TRBV28
j_call: TRBJ2-5
cdr3_length: 15
d_call: TRBD1
clone_size: NA
cdr3_aa: CASSRDREFQETQYF
cdr3_nt: TGTGCCAGCAGCCGGGACAGGGAATTCCAAGAGACCCAGTACTTC

v_call: TRBV20-1
j_call: TRBJ2-5
cdr3_length: 13
d_call: TRBD2
clone_size: NA
cdr3_aa: CSAKRLAGETQYF
cdr3_nt: TGCAGTGCTAAACGACTAGCGGGAGAGACCCAGTACTTC

v_call: TRBV4-1
j_call: TRBJ2-4
cdr3_length: 18
d_call: TRBD1
clone_size: NA
cdr3_aa: CASSRPGQDVLAKNIQYF
cdr3_nt: TGCGCCAGCAGCCGCCCGGGACAGGATGTTTTAGCCAAAAACATTCAGTACTTC

v_call: TRBV7-2
j_call: TRBJ2-5
cdr3_length: 17
d_call: TRBD2
clone_size: NA
cdr3_aa: CASSLRTSGGNQETQYF
cdr3_nt: TGTGCCAGCAGCCTCCGGACTAGCGGGGGTAACCAAGAGACCCAGTACTTC

v_call: TRBV6-5
j_call: TRBJ1-4
cdr3_length: 14
d_call: NA
clone_size: NA
cdr3_aa: CASSYVGGNEKLFF
cdr3_nt: TGTGCCAGCAGTTACGTCGGTGGTAATGAAAAACTGTTTTTT

v_call: TRBV4-1
j_call: TRBJ1-6
cdr3_length: 11
d_call: NA
clone_size: NA
cdr3_aa: CASSQDSPLHF
cdr3_nt: TGCGCCAGCAGCCAGGATTCACCCCTCCACTTT

v_call: TRBV28
j_call: TRBJ2-1
cdr3_length: 13
d_call: NA
clone_size: NA
cdr3_aa: CASSLGLQNEQFF
cdr3_nt: TGTGCCAGCAGTTTGGGGCTTCAAAATGAGCAGTTCTTC

v_call: TRBV13
j_call: TRBJ2-5
cdr3_length: 16
d_call: NA
clone_size: NA
cdr3_aa: CASSLEVGRGVWAQYF
cdr3_nt: TGTGCCAGCAGCTTAGAGGTCGGGCGGGGAGTGTGGGCCCAGTACTTC

v_call: TRBV4-1
j_call: TRBJ1-5
cdr3_length: 14
d_call: NA
clone_size: NA
cdr3_aa: CASSQVIRNQPQHF
cdr3_nt: TGCGCCAGCAGCCAAGTTATACGCAATCAGCCCCAGCATTTT

v_call: TRBV10-2
j_call: TRBJ2-5
cdr3_length: 13
d_call: NA
clone_size: NA
cdr3_aa: CASSAGEKETQYF
cdr3_nt: TGCGCCAGCAGTGCAGGGGAGAAGGAGACCCAGTACTTC

v_call: TRBV29-1
j_call: TRBJ1-4
cdr3_length: 15
d_call: NA
clone_size: few
cdr3_aa: CSVVAARDGNEKLFF
cdr3_nt: TGCAGCGTTGTTGCGGCCCGAGACGGGAATGAAAAACTGTTTTTT

v_call: TRBV7-9
j_call: TRBJ2-3
cdr3_length: 16
d_call: TRBD2
clone_size: few
cdr3_aa: CASSLESREGTDTQYF
cdr3_nt: TGTGCCAGCAGCTTAGAGAGTCGGGAGGGGACAGATACGCAGTATTTT

v_call: TRBV9
j_call: TRBJ1-3
cdr3_length: 19
d_call: NA
clone_size: few
cdr3_aa: CASSVDASGRRSSGNTIYF
cdr3_nt: TGTGCCAGCAGCGTAGATGCGTCGGGCCGCAGATCCTCTGGAAACACCATATATTTT

v_call: TRBV5-1
j_call: TRBJ1-1
cdr3_length: 14
d_call: NA
clone_size: NA
cdr3_aa: CASSFSGGDTEAFF
cdr3_nt: TGCGCCAGCAGCTTCTCGGGAGGGGACACTGAAGCTTTCTTT

v_call: TRBV29-1
j_call: TRBJ2-3
cdr3_length: 14
d_call: NA
clone_size: few
cdr3_aa: CSVVAQPSTDTQYF
cdr3_nt: TGCAGCGTTGTAGCACAGCCTAGCACAGATACGCAGTATTTT

v_call: TRBV3-1
j_call: TRBJ2-7
cdr3_length: 12
d_call: NA
clone_size: NA
cdr3_aa: CASSPGTPEQYF
cdr3_nt: TGTGCCAGCAGCCCCGGGACTCCCGAGCAGTACTTC

v_call: TRBV2
j_call: TRBJ1-1
cdr3_length: 14
d_call: NA
clone_size: NA
cdr3_aa: CASVDPRMNTEAFF
cdr3_nt: TGTGCCAGCGTGGACCCCCGAATGAACACTGAAGCTTTCTTT

v_call: TRBV4-2
j_call: TRBJ2-3
cdr3_length: 16
d_call: NA
clone_size: few
cdr3_aa: CASSQGEGPRTDTQYF
cdr3_nt: TGTGCCAGCAGCCAAGGAGAGGGACCCCGCACAGATACGCAGTATTTT

v_call: TRBV5-6
j_call: TRBJ2-1
cdr3_length: 14
d_call: TRBD2
clone_size: few
cdr3_aa: CASSLAGTTNEQFF
cdr3_nt: TGTGCCAGCAGCTTGGCGGGGACTACCAATGAGCAGTTCTTC

v_call: TRBV12-3/TRBV12-4
j_call: TRBJ1-2
cdr3_length: 13
d_call: NA
clone_size: NA
cdr3_aa: CASTLGGNYGYTF
cdr3_nt: TGTGCCAGCACCCTCGGGGGGAACTATGGCTACACCTTC

v_call: TRBV20-1
j_call: TRBJ1-2
cdr3_length: 12
d_call: TRBD1
clone_size: NA
cdr3_aa: CSAMDRDGGYTF
cdr3_nt: TGCAGTGCCATGGACAGGGACGGTGGCTACACCTTC

v_call: TRBV6-1
j_call: TRBJ2-2
cdr3_length: 15
d_call: NA
clone_size: NA
cdr3_aa: CASSENYSNTGELFF
cdr3_nt: TGTGCCAGCAGTGAAAACTATAGTAACACCGGGGAGCTGTTTTTT

v_call: TRBV7-2
j_call: TRBJ1-1
cdr3_length: 13
d_call: TRBD1
clone_size: few
cdr3_aa: CASSRTGLTEAFF
cdr3_nt: TGTGCCAGCAGCCGGACAGGGCTCACTGAAGCTTTCTTT

v_call: TRBV11-2
j_call: TRBJ2-5
cdr3_length: 11
d_call: NA
clone_size: few
cdr3_aa: CASSFTQGGDF
cdr3_nt: TGTGCCAGCAGCTTTACCCAAGGTGGGGACTTC

v_call: TRBV20-1
j_call: TRBJ2-7
cdr3_length: 21
d_call: TRBD2
clone_size: NA
cdr3_aa: CSAREGPPMTSGRAMSYEQYF
cdr3_nt: TGCAGTGCTAGAGAGGGACCCCCGATGACTAGCGGGAGGGCCATGTCCTACGAGCAGTACTTC

v_call: TRBV27
j_call: TRBJ2-5
cdr3_length: 14
d_call: TRBD2
clone_size: NA
cdr3_aa: CASRLAGGIETQYF
cdr3_nt: TGTGCCAGCAGGCTAGCGGGAGGGATAGAGACCCAGTACTTC

v_call: TRBV7-2
j_call: TRBJ2-3
cdr3_length: 15
d_call: TRBD2
clone_size: few
cdr3_aa: CASSFAGGLLDTQYF
cdr3_nt: TGTGCCAGCAGCTTCGCGGGGGGCTTGTTAGATACGCAGTATTTT

v_call: TRBV20-1
j_call: TRBJ2-2
cdr3_length: 15
d_call: TRBD2
clone_size: few
cdr3_aa: CSAGEVYSGGGELFF
cdr3_nt: TGCAGTGCCGGGGAAGTGTATTCGGGAGGCGGGGAGCTGTTTTTT

v_call: TRBV28
j_call: TRBJ2-5
cdr3_length: 16
d_call: TRBD1
clone_size: few
cdr3_aa: CASSSLPTGHQETQYF
cdr3_nt: TGTGCCAGCAGTTCCCTACCGACAGGGCACCAAGAGACCCAGTACTTC

v_call: TRBV11-2
j_call: TRBJ2-7
cdr3_length: 16
d_call: TRBD1
clone_size: few
cdr3_aa: CASSPPTGAIGYEQYF
cdr3_nt: TGTGCCAGCAGCCCGCCAACAGGGGCAATTGGCTACGAGCAGTACTTC

v_call: TRBV7-2
j_call: TRBJ2-5
cdr3_length: 15
d_call: NA
clone_size: NA
cdr3_aa: CASSSPAGYGEAQYF
cdr3_nt: TGTGCCAGCAGCTCCCCGGCAGGTTACGGGGAGGCCCAGTACTTC

v_call: TRBV7-2
j_call: TRBJ2-7
cdr3_length: 12
d_call: TRBD2
clone_size: many
cdr3_aa: CASSWGGYEQYF
cdr3_nt: TGTGCCAGCAGCTGGGGGGGATACGAGCAGTACTTC

v_call: TRBV7-9
j_call: TRBJ2-5
cdr3_length: 11
d_call: TRBD2
clone_size: few
cdr3_aa: CASSLMGGQYF
cdr3_nt: TGTGCCAGCAGCCTCATGGGGGGGCAGTACTTC

v_call: TRBV7-3
j_call: TRBJ1-4
cdr3_length: 15
d_call: NA
clone_size: NA
cdr3_aa: CASSLNGGPGEKLFF
cdr3_nt: TGTGCCAGCAGTCTCAATGGGGGGCCGGGGGAAAAACTGTTTTTT

v_call: TRBV12-3/TRBV12-4
j_call: TRBJ1-2
cdr3_length: 15
d_call: NA
clone_size: NA
cdr3_aa: CASRGGTSVNYGYTF
cdr3_nt: TGTGCCAGCAGAGGAGGGACCTCAGTAAACTATGGCTACACCTTC

v_call: TRBV6-6
j_call: TRBJ2-7
cdr3_length: 16
d_call: NA
clone_size: few
cdr3_aa: CASCQGGVKANYEQYF
cdr3_nt: TGTGCCAGCTGCCAAGGCGGGGTGAAGGCCAACTACGAGCAGTACTTC

v_call: TRBV4-3
j_call: TRBJ2-7
cdr3_length: 16
d_call: NA
clone_size: few
cdr3_aa: CASSAHARDTAYEQYF
cdr3_nt: TGCGCCAGCAGCGCACATGCACGGGACACAGCCTACGAGCAGTACTTC

v_call: TRBV5-1
j_call: TRBJ1-2
cdr3_length: 16
d_call: NA
clone_size: NA
cdr3_aa: CASSLEIGGFNYGYTF
cdr3_nt: TGCGCCAGCAGCTTGGAAATAGGGGGTTTCAACTATGGCTACACCTTC

v_call: TRBV5-1
j_call: TRBJ2-1
cdr3_length: 15
d_call: TRBD1
clone_size: NA
cdr3_aa: CASSREQGARYEQFF
cdr3_nt: TGCGCCAGCAGCCGTGAACAGGGGGCGCGATACGAGCAGTTCTTC